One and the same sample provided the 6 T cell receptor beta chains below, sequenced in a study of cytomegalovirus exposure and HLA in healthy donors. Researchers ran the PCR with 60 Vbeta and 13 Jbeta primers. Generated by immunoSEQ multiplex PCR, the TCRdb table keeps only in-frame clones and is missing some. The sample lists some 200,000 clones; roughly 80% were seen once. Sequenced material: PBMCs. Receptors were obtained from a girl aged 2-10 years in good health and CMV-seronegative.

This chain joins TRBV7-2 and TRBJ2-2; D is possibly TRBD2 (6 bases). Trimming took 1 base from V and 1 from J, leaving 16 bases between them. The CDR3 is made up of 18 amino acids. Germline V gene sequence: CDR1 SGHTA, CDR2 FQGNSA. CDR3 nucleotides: TGTGCCAGCAGCTTAGTAAGGGTAGCGGCCATGAACACCGGGGAGCTGTTTTTT. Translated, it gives CASSLVRVAAMNTGELFF. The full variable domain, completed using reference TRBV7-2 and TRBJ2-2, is GAGVSQSPSNKVTEKGKDVELRCDPISGHTALYWYRQSLGQGLEFLIYFQGNSAPDKSGLPSDRFSAERTGGSVSTLTIQRTQQEDSAVYLCASSLVRVAAMNTGELFFGEGSRLTVL.

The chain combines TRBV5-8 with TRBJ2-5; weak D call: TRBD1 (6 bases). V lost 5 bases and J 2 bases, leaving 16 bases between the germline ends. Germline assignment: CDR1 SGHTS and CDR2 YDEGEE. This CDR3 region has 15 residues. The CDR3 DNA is TGTGCCAGCAGGCGATTGACAGGTCCGCAAGAGACCCAGTACTTC. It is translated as CASRRLTGPQETQYF.

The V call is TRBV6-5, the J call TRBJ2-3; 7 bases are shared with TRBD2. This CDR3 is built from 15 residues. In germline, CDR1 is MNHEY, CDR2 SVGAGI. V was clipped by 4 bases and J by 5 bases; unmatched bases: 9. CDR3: CASSFGGGPLDTQYF. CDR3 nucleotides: TGTGCCAGCAGTTTTGGGGGGGGTCCGCTAGATACGCAGTATTTT.

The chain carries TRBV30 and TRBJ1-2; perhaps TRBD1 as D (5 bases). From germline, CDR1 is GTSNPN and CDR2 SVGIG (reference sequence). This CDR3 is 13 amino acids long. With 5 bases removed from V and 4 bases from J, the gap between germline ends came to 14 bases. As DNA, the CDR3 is TGTGCCTGGGCCACAGGTTCGCGCTATGGCTACACCTTC. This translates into CAWATGSRYGYTF.

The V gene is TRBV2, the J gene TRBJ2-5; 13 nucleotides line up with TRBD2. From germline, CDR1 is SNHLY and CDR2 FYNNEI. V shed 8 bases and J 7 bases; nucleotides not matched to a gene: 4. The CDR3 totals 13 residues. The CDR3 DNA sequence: TGTGCCAGCGGGACTAGCGGGATGGCGACCCAGTACTTC. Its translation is CASGTSGMATQYF.

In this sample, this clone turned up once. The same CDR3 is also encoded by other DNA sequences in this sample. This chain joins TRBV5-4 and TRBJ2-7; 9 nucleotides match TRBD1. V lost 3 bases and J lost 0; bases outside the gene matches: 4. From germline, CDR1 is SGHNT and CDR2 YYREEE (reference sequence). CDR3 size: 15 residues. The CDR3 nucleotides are TGTGCCAGCAGCTCCGGGACAGGGAGCTCCTACGAGCAGTACTTC. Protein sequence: CASSSGTGSSYEQYF.